Each of the 30 T cell receptor beta chains below was sequenced from the same sample in a study of graft-versus-host responses after intestinal transplantation. Generated by immunoSEQ multiplex PCR, the TCRdb table keeps only in-frame clones and is missing some. In the table there are 85,000 to 130,000 clones, less than 90% of which are singletons. Their specific antigens are unknown. The source was unstimulated CD4+ T cells sorted from spleen or lymph node cells, collected before intestinal transplant. These receptors were collected from a human donor who received an intestinal transplant.

The count of this clone is one. V is TRBV9 and J is TRBJ2-1; possible D gene TRBD1, 5 bases. V lost 4 bases to trimming and J lost 15 bases, with 20 bases between them. CDR3 length: 13 residues. Looked up from germline, CDR1 is SGDLS and CDR2 is YYNGEE. The CDR3 DNA reads as TGTGCCAGCAGCCGGTCACAGGCCCCAGGGCGGTTCTTC. It is translated as CASSRSQAPGRFF.

The table lists this clone with a few counts. The genes are TRBV5-1 and TRBJ2-1; maybe TRBD2 (6 bases). CDR3 length: 15 residues. Trimming shortened V by 2 bases and J by 7 bases, and 16 bases separated the two germline ends. Germline V gene lookup returns CDR1 SGHRS and CDR2 YFSETQ. CDR3 protein: CASSLSVAVKNEQFF. CDR3 bases: TGCGCCAGCAGCTTATCAGTAGCGGTAAAGAATGAGCAGTTCTTC.

The V call is TRBV28, the J call TRBJ1-5; 7 bases align to TRBD1. From germline, CDR1 is MDHEN and CDR2 SYDVKM. The junction had 3 bases not matched to a gene; V was cut back by 8 bases and J by 2 bases. This CDR3 comprises 13 residues. CDR3 residues: CASQGDGNQPQHF. CDR3 DNA: TGTGCCAGCCAGGGGGATGGCAATCAGCCCCAGCATTTT.

The gene calls are TRBV2 and TRBJ2-3; 10 bases are a match to TRBD2. The CDR3 sequence is 14 residues long. The V gene's germline CDR1 is SNHLY and CDR2 FYNNEI. V lost 4 bases to trimming and J lost 3 bases; unmatched junction nucleotides: 1. The CDR3 loop reads CASSGGLATDTQYF. As DNA, the CDR3 is TGTGCCAGCAGTGGGGGACTAGCGACAGATACGCAGTATTTT.

The chain uses TRBV10-3 and TRBJ1-3, with D possibly matching TRBD1 (5 bases). This CDR3 comprises 13 residues. The germline V gene encodes CDR1 ENHRY and CDR2 SYGVKD. The CDR3 sequence is CAGQRGDGNTIYF. The CDR3 coding sequence is TGTGCAGGGCAAAGGGGCGATGGAAACACCATATATTTT.

The chain recombines TRBV11-3 with TRBJ2-1, with a possible D match to TRBD1 (5 bases). CDR3 length: 19 residues. V was shortened by 7 bases and J by 4 bases, with 29 bases between the two germline ends. The germline V gene encodes CDR1 SGHNT and CDR2 YENEEA. The chain's CDR3 is CASTSTAQNQGPPYNEQFF. The CDR3 nucleotides read TGTGCCAGCACCTCGACCGCTCAGAACCAGGGTCCCCCTTACAATGAGCAGTTCTTC.

A few counts support this clone. The gene calls are TRBV7-2 and TRBJ1-1; 7 bases line up with TRBD1. Germline values: CDR1 SGHTA, CDR2 FQGNSA. Unmatched junction bases numbered 6, after V lost 4 bases and J lost 1 base. The CDR3 is 15 amino acids. The CDR3 spells CASSSKRTGNTEAFF. DNA for the CDR3: TGTGCCAGCAGCTCAAAAAGGACAGGGAACACTGAAGCTTTCTTT.

CDR3 coding DNA: TGTGCCAGCAACCAAATGGGGGAGGGAGGCTACACCTTC. Translated, it gives CASNQMGEGGYTF. The rearrangement uses TRBV6-1 and TRBJ1-2, with D perhaps matching TRBD1 (5 bases). V was pared by 7 bases and J by 8 bases, with 17 bases between. Per the germline V gene, CDR1 is MNHNS and CDR2 is SASEGT. The CDR3 spans 13 residues.

This chain links TRBV15 with TRBJ1-6; D gene unclear. V was cut by 1 base and J by 7 bases, with 14 bases left in between. The CDR3 length is 16 residues. CDR1 is LNHNV, CDR2 YYDKDF, per germline (reference sequence). The CDR3 sequence is CATSRGPTRENSPLHF. Here the CDR3 DNA reads TGTGCCACCAGCAGAGGGCCGACAAGGGAAAATTCACCCCTCCACTTT.

This clone has just a few counts. Other DNA sequences of this sample code for an identical CDR3. The CDR3 is CASSLLAPSTDTQYF. The CDR3 nucleotides are TGTGCCAGCAGTTTGCTGGCCCCAAGCACAGATACGCAGTATTTT. The rearrangement joins TRBV28 to TRBJ2-3, with D unresolved. The CDR3 spans 15 residues. Germline V gene data show CDR1 as MDHEN and CDR2 as SYDVKM. V was pared by 3 bases and J by 0 bases, with 10 bases between.

The V call is TRBV5-4, the J call TRBJ1-1, with D possibly matching TRBD1 (6 bases). The germline CDR1 and CDR2 sequences are SGHNT and YYREEE (reference sequence). The V gene lost 3 bases and the J gene lost 8 bases, with 20 bases spanning the gap. The CDR3 runs 15 residues. The CDR3 region is CASSWGGHDDREAFF. The CDR3 region has the DNA TGTGCCAGCAGCTGGGGGGGACACGATGATAGGGAAGCTTTCTTT.

This sequence joins TRBV29-1 and TRBJ2-1; maybe TRBD2 (6 bases). This CDR3 has 11 residues. Germline CDR1 is SQVTM and CDR2 is ANQGSEA. The germline V and J ends were trimmed by 6 bases and 8 bases, with 11 bases remaining between them. The CDR3 reads CSVVRDYEQFF. The CDR3 DNA follows: TGCAGCGTCGTGCGGGACTATGAGCAGTTCTTC.

This clone has just one count. The chain carries TRBV4-1 and TRBJ2-3; 8 bases align to TRBD2. Germline-derived CDR1 and CDR2 are MGHRA and YSYEKL. The CDR3 totals 15 residues. Trimming took 3 bases from V and 3 from J; bases not matched to a gene: 5. The CDR3 region has the DNA TGCGCCAGCAGCCACGGGGGGGCTCAAACAGATACGCAGTATTTT. Translated, it gives CASSHGGAQTDTQYF.

V usage is TRBV28 and J usage is TRBJ1-6; D gene uncertain. Germline-derived CDR1 and CDR2 are MDHEN and SYDVKM. V lost 6 bases and J 8 bases, leaving 11 bases between the germline ends. The CDR3 extends over 13 amino acids. CDR3 residues: CASSERADSPLHF. DNA of the CDR3: TGTGCCAGCAGCGAGCGGGCAGATTCACCCCTCCACTTT.

With regard to this clone: Other DNA sequences in the sample encode the same CDR3. The chain recombines TRBV7-2 with TRBJ2-1; D may be TRBD2 (5 bases). Trimming cost V 1 base and J 0 bases, with 7 bases left between them. Looked up from germline, CDR1 is SGHTA and CDR2 is FQGNSA. This CDR3 has 15 amino acids. In nucleotides, the CDR3 is TGTGCCAGCAGCTTAGTCGCGGGCTCCTACAATGAGCAGTTCTTC. Translation gives CASSLVAGSYNEQFF.

The genes are TRBV13 and TRBJ2-5; D may be TRBD2 (5 bases). The J call is doubtful: the DNA matches TRBJ2-7 better. The CDR3 length is 13 residues. Germline V CDR1 and CDR2: PRHDT, FYEKMQ (reference sequence). In nucleotides, the CDR3 is TGTGCCAGCAGCCGACGGGATTTCTACGAGCAGTACTTC. Translated: CASSRRDFYEQYF.

V is TRBV6-1 and J is TRBJ1-1; D ambiguous. CDR1 is MNHNS, CDR2 SASEGT, per germline. This CDR3 region has 14 residues. Trimming shortened V by 8 bases and J by 3 bases, and 16 bases separated the two germline ends. The CDR3 protein is CASFRIVYDTEAFF. Here the CDR3 DNA reads TGTGCCAGCTTCCGGATTGTGTATGACACTGAAGCTTTCTTT.

This rearrangement joins TRBV6-5 to TRBJ1-2, with D possibly TRBD1 on 6 matching bases. Deletions cut 6 bases from V and 6 bases from J, with 14 bases between. The germline gives CDR1 MNHEY, CDR2 SVGAGI. CDR3 length: 13 residues. The CDR3 DNA sequence: TGTGCCAGCAGCAAATACAGGGAACATGGCTACACCTTC. Translating gives CASSKYREHGYTF.

The CDR3 nucleotides read TGTGCCAGCAGCTCGGGGAAGAGCGCAGATACGCAGTATTTT. Amino acids: CASSSGKSADTQYF. The chain couples TRBV11-3 to TRBJ2-3, with D maybe TRBD2 (5 bases). The germline V gene encodes CDR1 SGHNT and CDR2 YENEEA. Trimming cost V 4 bases and J 4 bases, with 12 bases left between them. CDR3 size: 14 residues.

CDR3 amino acids: CASSQDLAGGSYEQYF. The CDR3 coding sequence is TGTGCCAGCAGCCAAGATCTCGCAGGGGGCTCCTACGAGCAGTACTTC. V usage is TRBV4-2 and J usage is TRBJ2-7, with 7 bases fitting TRBD1. V gave up 0 bases and J gave up 0 bases; unmatched junction bases: 5. This CDR3 contains 16 residues. The germline V gene has CDR1 LGHNA and CDR2 YNFKEQ.

A note on this clone: Other nucleotide sequences in the sample specify the same CDR3. The chain combines TRBV7-9 with TRBJ1-4; D remains ambiguous. V was cut by 5 bases and J by 5 bases, with 6 bases left in between. The CDR3 is made up of 12 amino acids. The germline gives CDR1 SEHNR, CDR2 FQNEAQ (reference sequence). As DNA, the CDR3 is TGTGCCAGCAGCCCGGGCAATGAAAAACTGTTTTTT. Its translation is CASSPGNEKLFF.

The rearrangement uses TRBV11-1 and TRBJ2-7; TRBD2 matches 12 bases. Germline loops: CDR1 SGHAT, CDR2 FQDESV (reference sequence). The ends lost 1 base at V and 0 bases at J; junction bases unmatched: 4. The CDR3 sequence is 17 residues long. For the CDR3, the DNA is TGTGCCAGCAGCTTAGGTTTGACTAGCGGGAGCTCCTACGAGCAGTACTTC. Its translation is CASSLGLTSGSSYEQYF.

This clone was seen only a few times. Here the CDR3 reads CASRNRGRDEQYF. The CDR3 DNA sequence: TGTGCCAGCAGGAACAGGGGGCGAGACGAGCAGTACTTC. The V gene is TRBV6-5, the J gene TRBJ2-7; 9 bases match TRBD1. Germline-derived CDR1 and CDR2 are MNHEY and SVGAGI. Losses at the gene ends were 6 bases for V and 5 bases for J; bases not matched to a gene: 5. The CDR3 sequence is 13 residues long.

The gene calls are TRBV5-1 and TRBJ2-5; TRBD2 agrees at 13 bases. CDR1 and CDR2 from the germline V gene are SGHRS and YFSETQ. The CDR3 is 16 residues long. J was trimmed by 0 bases and V by 4 bases; bases with no gene match: 3. The CDR3 sequence: CASSTGLAGNQETQYF. CDR3 coding DNA: TGCGCCAGCAGCACGGGACTAGCGGGGAACCAAGAGACCCAGTACTTC.

This chain links TRBV6-5 with TRBJ1-5; 7 nucleotides align to TRBD1. The V segment lost 7 bases and the J segment 7 bases; nucleotides outside the gene matches: 7. The V gene's germline CDR1 is MNHEY and CDR2 SVGAGI. The CDR3 extends over 13 amino acids. Here the CDR3 reads CASTKTGDQPQHF. CDR3 nucleotides: TGTGCCAGCACCAAAACAGGGGACCAGCCCCAGCATTTT.

Worth noting for this clone: At one end, the junction sequence differs from germline, possibly due to a read error. The V gene is TRBV2, the J gene TRBJ2-7, with 9 bases lining up with TRBD1. Looked up from germline, CDR1 is SNHLY and CDR2 is FYNNEI. The CDR3 runs 15 residues. The CDR3 is CASSDRVTGGGERYF. The CDR3 bases are TGTGCCAGCAGTGACAGGGTGACAGGGGGGGGCGAGCGGTACTTC.

Concerning this clone: Different DNA sequences within this sample yield the same CDR3. The V gene is TRBV5-1, the J gene TRBJ2-5; TRBD1 matches at 7 bases. With 4 bases clipped from V and 1 base from J, the junction kept 4 bases outside the gene matches. The germline V gene encodes CDR1 SGHRS and CDR2 YFSETQ. This CDR3 region has 14 residues. The CDR3 region is CASSLGQPQETQYF. CDR3 bases: TGCGCCAGCAGCCTGGGACAGCCCCAAGAGACCCAGTACTTC. The full variable domain, rest sourced from reference TRBV5-1 and TRBJ2-5, is KAGVTQTPRYLIKTRGQQVTLSCSPISGHRSVSWYQQTPGQGLQFLFEYFSETQRNKGNFPGRFSGRQFSNSRSEMNVSTLELGDSALYLCASSLGQPQETQYFGPGTRLLVL.

J is TRBJ2-2 and V is TRBV5-1; 8 bases are a match to TRBD1. Trimming cost V 1 base and J 3 bases; bases outside gene matches: 5. The CDR3 length is 16 residues. Germline assignment: CDR1 SGHRS and CDR2 YFSETQ. The CDR3 loop reads CASSLFLRGHTGELFF. In DNA, the CDR3 is TGCGCCAGCAGCTTGTTCCTCAGGGGGCACACCGGGGAGCTGTTTTTT.

The chain links TRBV18 to TRBJ1-6; 7 nucleotides align to TRBD1. Germline values: CDR1 KGHSH, CDR2 LQKENI. The CDR3 contains 16 residues. Trimming removed 2 bases from V and 2 bases from J; junction bases left unmatched: 3. The CDR3 bases are TGTGCCAGCTCACCAACAGGGGATGCCTATAATTCACCCCTCCACTTT. Residues: CASSPTGDAYNSPLHF.

The J gene is TRBJ2-1, the V gene TRBV7-2; D is unclear. In germline, CDR1 is SGHTA, CDR2 FQGNSA. V was cut by 0 bases and J by 2 bases, with 5 bases left in between. The CDR3 has 14 amino acids. In nucleotides, the CDR3 is TGTGCCAGCAGCTTAGCCACTCCCTACAATGAGCAGTTCTTC. Amino acids: CASSLATPYNEQFF.